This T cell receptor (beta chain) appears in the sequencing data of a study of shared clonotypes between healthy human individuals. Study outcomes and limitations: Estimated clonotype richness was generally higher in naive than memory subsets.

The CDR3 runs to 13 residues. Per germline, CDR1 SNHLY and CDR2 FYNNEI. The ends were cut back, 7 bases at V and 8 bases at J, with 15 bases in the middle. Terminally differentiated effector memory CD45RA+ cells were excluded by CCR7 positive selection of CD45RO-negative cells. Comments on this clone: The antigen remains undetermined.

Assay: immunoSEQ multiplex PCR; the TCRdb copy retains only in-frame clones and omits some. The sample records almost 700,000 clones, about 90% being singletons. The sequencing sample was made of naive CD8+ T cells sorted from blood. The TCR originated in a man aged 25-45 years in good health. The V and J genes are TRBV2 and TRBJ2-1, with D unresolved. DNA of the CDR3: TGTGCCAGCATGGTGAAGAATTCCCATGAGCAGTTCTTC. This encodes CASMVKNSHEQFF.